The 31 T cell receptor beta chains presented below share a single source sample, sequenced in a study of blood T cell repertoires in COVID-19. TCRdb keeps only in-frame clones here, not all; method: immunoSEQ multiplex PCR. The sample carries about 160,000 clones, around 83% recorded once. The sequencing input was peripheral blood. The receptors shown here come from a middle-aged man with acute or convalescent COVID-19.

V and J are TRBV19 and TRBJ2-1; D is undetermined. From germline, CDR1 is LNHDA and CDR2 SQIVND (reference sequence). V was pared by 3 bases and J by 0 bases, with 12 bases between. The length of the CDR3 is 16 residues. As DNA, the CDR3 is TGTGCCAGTAGTATGACTGGCTCAAGCTCCTACAATGAGCAGTTCTTC. It translates to CASSMTGSSSYNEQFF.

This chain uses TRBV18 with TRBJ2-3; tentatively, D is TRBD1 (5 bases). This CDR3 has 12 residues. Germline V CDR1 and CDR2: KGHSH, LQKENI. Trimming pared 6 bases from V and 6 bases from J, leaving 10 bases between. The DNA of the CDR3 is TGTGCCAGCTCTTATAACAGGGATACGCAGTATTTT. As protein: CASSYNRDTQYF.

This clone was seen only once. The chain uses TRBV5-6 and TRBJ1-3, with 8 positions matching TRBD1. The CDR3 has 16 amino acids. Losses at the gene ends were 1 base for V and 3 bases for J; bases not matched to a gene: 6. Germline V gene lookup returns CDR1 SGHDT and CDR2 YYEEEE. CDR3 nucleotide sequence: TGTGCCAGCAGCTTGAGGCAGGGGGCGCGTGGAAACACCATATATTTT. Translation: CASSLRQGARGNTIYF.

The chain carries TRBV6-5 and TRBJ1-2; D gene uncertain. V was shortened by 5 bases and J by 3 bases, with 16 bases between the two germline ends. Per germline, CDR1 MNHEY and CDR2 SVGAGI. CDR3 length: 15 amino acids. CDR3 in amino acids: CASSRTGEGHYGYTF. The CDR3, as DNA: TGTGCCAGCAGTCGCACCGGGGAAGGGCACTATGGCTACACCTTC.

The genes are TRBV5-6 and TRBJ2-1; TRBD2 matches at 8 bases. Germline values: CDR1 SGHDT, CDR2 YYEEEE. V shed 4 bases, J shed 2 bases, and the junction held 8 bases outside the gene matches. The CDR3 consists of 16 residues. CDR3 in amino acids: CASSPRTSYPYNEQFF. In DNA, the CDR3 is TGTGCCAGCAGCCCTAGGACTAGCTACCCCTACAATGAGCAGTTCTTC.

This rearrangement joins TRBV13 to TRBJ1-4; perhaps TRBD1 as D (6 bases). The CDR3 sequence is 15 residues long. Trimming pared 5 bases from V and 5 bases from J, leaving 15 bases between. Germline V gives CDR1 PRHDT, CDR2 FYEKMQ (reference sequence). As DNA, the CDR3 is TGTGCCAGCAGCGAAGCGGGACAAGAGAATGAAAAACTGTTTTTT. Its protein product is CASSEAGQENEKLFF.

This chain uses TRBV24-1 with TRBJ2-1; D may be TRBD2 (5 bases). The V and J ends lost 5 bases and 6 bases respectively, with 13 bases between them. The CDR3 has 14 residues. Germline CDR1 KGHDR, CDR2 SFDVKD. The chain's CDR3 is CATSGLARANEQFF. Here the CDR3 DNA reads TGTGCCACCAGTGGCCTAGCTCGGGCCAATGAGCAGTTCTTC.

The genes are TRBV5-1 and TRBJ1-1; D is unresolved. Between the trimmed V and J ends, which lost 3 bases and 0 bases, there was a span of 6 bases. CDR3 size: 13 residues. In germline, CDR1 is SGHRS, CDR2 YFSETQ. The CDR3 bases are TGCGCCAGCAGCTCAGAAATGAACACTGAAGCTTTCTTT. As protein: CASSSEMNTEAFF.

J is TRBJ1-1 and V is TRBV10-3, with D uncertain. Germline V gives CDR1 ENHRY, CDR2 SYGVKD. Trimming stripped 4 bases from V and 1 base from J, with 7 bases between. CDR3 length: 13 amino acids. The chain's CDR3 is CAISGLPNTEAFF. CDR3 in DNA: TGTGCCATCAGTGGACTCCCGAACACTGAAGCTTTCTTT.

V gene TRBV24-1 combines with J gene TRBJ1-1; D ambiguous. The CDR3 consists of 12 residues. Germline CDR1 KGHDR, CDR2 SFDVKD. V gave up 3 bases and J gave up 11 bases, with 12 bases separating them. CDR3 sequence reads: CATSDGTSGAFF. CDR3 sequence (DNA): TGTGCCACCAGTGATGGAACCTCAGGTGCTTTCTTT.

This chain joins TRBV30 and TRBJ2-1; a possible D gene is TRBD1 (6 bases). Germline V gene data show CDR1 as GTSNPN and CDR2 as SVGIG (reference sequence). V lost 0 bases and J 0 bases, leaving 12 bases between the germline ends. The CDR3 contains 16 residues. This CDR3 is CAWSVPQGSSYNEQFF. The CDR3 nucleotides are TGTGCCTGGAGTGTACCCCAGGGGAGCTCCTACAATGAGCAGTTCTTC.

The sample holds one count of this clone. This chain connects TRBV5-1 to TRBJ1-1; D is possibly TRBD1 (5 bases). V was pared by 1 base and J by 5 bases, with 9 bases between. CDR1 is SGHRS and CDR2 is YFSETQ in the germline V gene. The CDR3 is 13 residues long. CDR3 in amino acids: CASSLKGMTEAFF. The CDR3 coding sequence is TGCGCCAGCAGCTTGAAGGGGATGACTGAAGCTTTCTTT. The full variable domain, with the rest looked up from reference TRBV5-1 and TRBJ1-1, is KAGVTQTPRYLIKTRGQQVTLSCSPISGHRSVSWYQQTPGQGLQFLFEYFSETQRNKGNFPGRFSGRQFSNSRSEMNVSTLELGDSALYLCASSLKGMTEAFFGQGTRLTVV.

The V and J genes are TRBV29-1 and TRBJ1-1; D is undetermined. Germline V gene data show CDR1 as SQVTM and CDR2 as ANQGSEA. CDR3 size: 11 residues. Trimming shortened V by 6 bases and J by 7 bases, and 12 bases separated the two germline ends. CDR3 DNA: TGCAGCGTAGCTGGGCAAGGTGAAGCTTTCTTT. Protein sequence: CSVAGQGEAFF.

CDR3 amino acids: CASSLQGNNSPLHF. The CDR3 nucleotides read TGTGCCAGCAGCTTACAGGGGAATAATTCACCCCTCCACTTT. This chain links TRBV7-8 with TRBJ1-6; a weak D match, TRBD1 (6 bases). CDR1 is SGHVS and CDR2 is FQNEAQ in the germline V gene. Trimming stripped 2 bases from V and 5 bases from J, with 7 bases between. This CDR3 region has 14 residues. Filled out from reference TRBV7-8 and TRBJ1-6, the complete variable domain reads GAGVSQSPRYKVAKRGQDVALRCDPISGHVSLFWYQQALGQGPEFLTYFQNEAQLDKSGLPSDRFFAERPEGSVSTLKIQRTQQEDSAVYLCASSLQGNNSPLHFGNGTRLTVT.

The J gene is TRBJ1-1, the V gene TRBV10-1; 7 bases match TRBD1. V was pared by 9 bases and J by 6 bases, with 10 bases of the junction left unmatched. This CDR3 contains 13 residues. Germline CDR1 is WNHNN and CDR2 is SYGVQD (reference sequence). The CDR3 here is CARPGGWGSEAFF. As DNA, the CDR3 is TGCGCCAGACCAGGGGGATGGGGGTCTGAAGCTTTCTTT.

The genes are TRBV3-1 (or the pseudogene TRBV3-2) and TRBJ1-1; D is uncertain. Trimming took off 5 bases at V and 0 bases at J, with 4 bases between the two ends. In germline, CDR1 is LGHDT, CDR2 YNNKEL (reference sequence). The CDR3 runs 12 residues. The CDR3 nucleotides are TGTGCCAGCAGCTACTTGAACACTGAAGCTTTCTTT. As protein: CASSYLNTEAFF.

As regards this clone: One end of the junction does not line up with germline, which may come from a read error. The rearrangement uses TRBV12-3 or TRBV12-4 and TRBJ2-7; the match to TRBD1 covers 9 bases. The CDR3 totals 12 residues. The chain's CDR3 is CASSRDREDLSF. CDR3 bases: TGTGCCAGCAGTCGGGACAGGGAGGACCTCTCCTTC.

The CDR3 region is CASSPKLGTGAAGNTIYF. DNA of the CDR3: TGTGCCAGCAGCCCTAAACTCGGAACAGGGGCGGCTGGAAACACCATATATTTT. The chain couples TRBV3-1 (or the pseudogene TRBV3-2) to TRBJ1-3; 7 positions match TRBD1. The CDR3 loop spans 18 amino acids. Germline V gene data show CDR1 as LGHDT and CDR2 as YNNKEL (reference sequence). V shed 4 bases and J 2 bases; nucleotides not matched to a gene: 14.

V usage is TRBV29-1 and J usage is TRBJ2-7; D unclear. The CDR3 sequence is 13 residues long. CDR1 is SQVTM and CDR2 is ANQGSEA in the germline V gene. V lost 2 bases, J lost 3 bases, and 11 bases lay in between. The CDR3 here is CSVESPRNYEQYF. CDR3 coding DNA: TGCAGCGTTGAATCCCCGCGGAACTACGAGCAGTACTTC.

V is TRBV6-5 and J is TRBJ2-5; D is undetermined. The CDR3 runs to 16 residues. Germline values: CDR1 MNHEY, CDR2 SVGAGI. V gave up 2 bases and J gave up 4 bases, with 17 bases separating them. The CDR3 DNA reads TGTGCCAGCAGTTACATTAGTGGCCTAGTCGGAGAGACCCAGTACTTC. Amino acids: CASSYISGLVGETQYF.

In its sample, this clone was seen once. J is TRBJ2-5 and V is TRBV5-1; perhaps TRBD1 as D (6 bases). V was trimmed by 5 bases and J by 5 bases, leaving 19 bases between them. Germline V CDR1 and CDR2: SGHRS, YFSETQ. This CDR3 is 15 amino acids long. As DNA, the CDR3 is TGCGCCAGCAGTTCTGGACAGCTAGAGGGGGAGACCCAGTACTTC. This translates into CASSSGQLEGETQYF.

This clone was observed a single time. V and J are TRBV12-3 or TRBV12-4 and TRBJ1-2; a possible D gene is TRBD1 (6 bases). V was shortened by 0 bases and J by 6 bases, with 8 bases between the two germline ends. CDR3 length equals 13 residues. As DNA, the CDR3 is TGTGCCAGCAGTTTAGCAACAGGGAATGGCTACACCTTC. Protein sequence: CASSLATGNGYTF.

The chain carries TRBV6-5 and TRBJ1-2; a weak D match, TRBD1 (6 bases). The germline gives CDR1 MNHEY, CDR2 SVGAGI. V lost 2 bases and J 8 bases, leaving 15 bases between the germline ends. CDR3 size: 14 residues. CDR3 sequence: CASSYMGGAGGYTF. For the CDR3, the DNA is TGTGCCAGCAGTTACATGGGGGGGGCCGGCGGCTACACCTTC.

The gene calls are TRBV20-1 and TRBJ2-1; 7 bases are shared with TRBD2. Germline V CDR1 and CDR2: DFQATT, SNEGSKA (reference sequence). This CDR3 is 14 amino acids long. Trimming removed 3 bases from V and 7 bases from J; junction bases left unmatched: 9. The CDR3 is CSASGRGTLNEQFF. For the CDR3, the DNA is TGCAGTGCTAGTGGGCGGGGGACCTTAAATGAGCAGTTCTTC.

V gene TRBV6-6 combines with J gene TRBJ2-3; D is uncertain. CDR3 length: 14 residues. With 7 bases removed from V and 1 base from J, the gap between germline ends came to 12 bases. Germline CDR1 is MNHNY and CDR2 is SVGAGI (reference sequence). CDR3 sequence reads: CASTPTPGTDTQYF. The CDR3 region has the DNA TGTGCCAGCACCCCTACTCCGGGCACAGATACGCAGTATTTT.

The rearrangement uses TRBV6-2 or TRBV6-3 and TRBJ1-1; 8 bases line up with TRBD1. Germline V gene sequence: CDR1 MNHEY, CDR2 SVGEGT. The CDR3 has 16 amino acids. Germline trimming cut 4 bases from V and 1 base from J; bases unmatched to any gene: 8. CDR3 residues: CASSLDRDYGNTEAFF. The CDR3 DNA follows: TGTGCCAGCAGTTTGGACAGGGATTATGGGAACACTGAAGCTTTCTTT.

The chain recombines TRBV9 with TRBJ2-5; TRBD2 is a possible D gene (5 bases). Deletions cut 1 base from V and 1 base from J, with 8 bases between. CDR1 is SGDLS, CDR2 YYNGEE, per germline. The CDR3 contains 14 residues. The CDR3 here is CASSVLAGQETQYF. The CDR3 DNA reads TGTGCCAGCAGCGTACTGGCGGGCCAAGAGACCCAGTACTTC.

The chain recombines TRBV9 with TRBJ2-3; TRBD1 aligns across 11 bases. The CDR3 spans 16 residues. With V trimmed by 3 bases and J by 6 bases, 9 bases remained unmatched. Per the germline V gene, CDR1 is SGDLS and CDR2 is YYNGEE. The CDR3 spells CASSAPGTGGVDTQYF. Here the CDR3 DNA reads TGTGCCAGCAGCGCACCCGGGACAGGGGGAGTGGATACGCAGTATTTT.

The chain couples TRBV14 to TRBJ2-1, with D possibly being TRBD2 (6 bases). Trimming shortened V by 3 bases and J by 2 bases, and 11 bases separated the two germline ends. Germline CDR1 is SGHDN and CDR2 is FVKESK. This CDR3 spans 15 amino acids. CDR3 residues: CASSHGGSTYNEQFF. As DNA, the CDR3 is TGTGCCAGCAGCCATGGGGGGAGCACCTACAATGAGCAGTTCTTC.

The chain employs TRBV3-1 (or the pseudogene TRBV3-2) and TRBJ1-2; TRBD1 is a possible D gene (6 bases). The CDR3 covers 13 residues. Germline V gives CDR1 LGHDT, CDR2 YNNKEL (reference sequence). The V and J ends lost 2 bases and 7 bases respectively, with 11 bases between them. As DNA, the CDR3 is TGTGCCAGCAGCCAACCCGGGACAACTGGCTACACCTTC. Translating gives CASSQPGTTGYTF.

The chain employs TRBV5-6 and TRBJ1-2, with a weak D call TRBD1 (5 bases). The CDR3 length is 17 residues. Trimming cost V 3 bases and J 4 bases, with 22 bases left between them. Germline CDR1 and CDR2: SGHDT and YYEEEE. The CDR3 coding sequence is TGTGCCAGCAGCTCCCTTGGAGGGACTAGGGCTAGCTATGGCTACACCTTC. This translates into CASSSLGGTRASYGYTF. Filled out from reference TRBV5-6 and TRBJ1-2, the complete variable domain reads DAGVTQSPTHLIKTRGQQVTLRCSPKSGHDTVSWYQQALGQGPQFIFQYYEEEERQRGNFPDRFSGHQFPNYSSELNVNALLLGDSALYLCASSSLGGTRASYGYTFGSGTRLTVV.